This T cell receptor (beta chain) was recovered during a study of T cells after yellow fever vaccination. Study at large: For low cell numbers, libraries were made with SMART-Seq v4 Ultra Low Input. Study outcomes and limitations: Boosting was followed by the reappearance of most primary-vaccination clones (roughly 95% CD4, about 88% CD8). Abundant bulk-derived clonotypes could contaminate FACS-sorted repertoires. Secondary responses were weaker yet peaked faster, day 5 versus 15.

One entry per CDR3 protein, called by TCRdb with MiXCR from the 5' RACE reads. The repertoire holds fewer than 650,000 distinct CDR3 sequences, roughly 22% seen once, with 15% to 20% in the top ten. This clonotype was detected a few times. No antigen is known for it. Germline V gives CDR1 SEHNR, CDR2 FQNEAQ (reference sequence). Trimming shortened V by 8 bases and J by 6 bases, and 18 bases separated the two germline ends. The CDR3 length is 14 residues. The receptor's source is a man younger than 35 who received the YFV17D yellow fever vaccine. Sequenced here: PBMCs, sampled less than 25 days after the first yellow fever vaccination. The chain is built from TRBV7-9 and TRBJ2-3; D could derive from TRBD1 or TRBD2 (7 bases each). The CDR3 nucleotides read TGTGCCAGCCACAGGGGAGGGGGTGCGGATACGCAGTATTTT. Translating gives CASHRGGGADTQYF.